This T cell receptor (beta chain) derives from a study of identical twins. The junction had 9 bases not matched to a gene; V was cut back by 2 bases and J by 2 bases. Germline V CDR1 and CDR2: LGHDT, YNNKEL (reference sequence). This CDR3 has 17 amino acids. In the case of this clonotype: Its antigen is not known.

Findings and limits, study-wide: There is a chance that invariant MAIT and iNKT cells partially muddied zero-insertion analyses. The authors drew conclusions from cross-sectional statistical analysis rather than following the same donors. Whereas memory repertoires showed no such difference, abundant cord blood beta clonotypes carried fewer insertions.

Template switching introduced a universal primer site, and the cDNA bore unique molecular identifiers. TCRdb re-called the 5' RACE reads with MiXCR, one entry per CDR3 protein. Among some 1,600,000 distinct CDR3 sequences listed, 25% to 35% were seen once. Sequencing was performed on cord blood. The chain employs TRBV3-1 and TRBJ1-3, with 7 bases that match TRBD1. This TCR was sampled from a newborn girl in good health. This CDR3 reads CASSQLPGRGAGNTIYF. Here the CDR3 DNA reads TGTGCCAGCAGCCAACTACCCGGCAGGGGGGCTGGAAACACCATATATTTT.